This is a list of T cell receptor beta chains from one sample in a study of cytomegalovirus exposure and HLA in healthy donors. TCRdb's copy holds only in-frame clones and misses some; the assay was immunoSEQ multiplex PCR. The sample totals 100,000 to 150,000 clones. The sequencing input was PBMCs. These receptors originate from a woman in her 40s in good health and CMV-seropositive. The conserved cysteine and the conserved F or W are not part of the CDR3 here.

V	J	CDR3
TRBV25-1	TRBJ1-2	ASSARGSLGGYT
TRBV7-9	TRBJ2-7	AVRGALPYEQY
TRBV5-1	TRBJ2-7	ASSYGLAGYEQY
TRBV4-3	TRBJ2-3	ASSQGLAPTQY
TRBV6-5	TRBJ2-1	ASRPSGLFEQF
TRBV29-1	TRBJ2-1	SVGGLAGHYNEQF
TRBV7-2	TRBJ1-5	ASSARQGPGQPQH
TRBV9	TRBJ2-2	ASSVVAANTGELF
TRBV6-1	TRBJ2-2	ASRREGGELF
TRBV9	TRBJ2-5	ASSVLAGGPETQY
TRBV19	TRBJ1-3	ASTRGGSGNTIY
TRBV19	TRBJ1-5	ASSIPGQGYQPQH
TRBV6-5	TRBJ2-4	ASSYRGRGNIQY
TRBV10-3	TRBJ1-5	AIWAGSARQPQH
TRBV7-9	TRBJ2-2	ASSAAGGAKVAGELF
TRBV18	TRBJ2-1	ASSPPLTSDFYNEQF
TRBV5-6	TRBJ2-7	ASSVDSYEQY
TRBV18	TRBJ1-2	ASSPQSLEYGYT
TRBV7-3	TRBJ2-1	ASSFPRTSGSTSYNEQF
TRBV29-1	TRBJ2-7	SVLTGERTYEQY
TRBV27	TRBJ2-3	ASSRRDTQY
TRBV11-3	TRBJ2-7	ASSLNQGMAYEQY
TRBV4-1	TRBJ2-1	ASSQLLASGEQF
TRBV7-2	TRBJ1-5	ASSFKGGRLRGENQPQH
TRBV6-1	TRBJ2-4	ASTDRAKNIQY
TRBV28	TRBJ2-5	ASRKVDRAETQY
TRBV5-1	TRBJ1-2	ASSLGDRGDYGYT
TRBV7-2	TRBJ2-7	ASSPMTGLGEQY
TRBV6-4	TRBJ2-3	ASSIIADTSTDTQY
TRBV7-9	TRBJ1-2	ASSSYGTGYFGYT
TRBV6-5	TRBJ1-1	ASTGWANTEAF
TRBV11-2	TRBJ2-2	ASSLRLAGANTGELF
TRBV15	TRBJ1-3	ATSPRAIDRGDTIY
TRBV29-1	TRBJ1-5	SVVPTGADQPQH
TRBV25-1	TRBJ2-3	ASSESLGSATQY
TRBV29-1	TRBJ2-3	SVREVYTDTQY